These T cell receptor beta chains were read from a single sample in a study of blood T cell repertoires in COVID-19. Libraries were prepared by immunoSEQ multiplex PCR; TCRdb keeps only in-frame clonotypes and omits some of them. This table has about 120,000 clones, just under 90% appearing once. The sample comprised peripheral blood. These receptors were collected from a woman in her forties or fifties with acute or convalescent COVID-19. CDR3s include the opening cysteine and the closing phenylalanine or tryptophan. The D gene is left open where the match is weak. Expanded clones are given a class, and other clones once, few, many or no size at all.

D gene: NA
V gene: TRBV10-2
J gene: TRBJ1-2
clone size: NA
CDR3 DNA: TGCGCCAGCAGTGAGGCAGGGTATGGCTACACCTTC
CDR3 protein: CASSEAGYGYTF

D gene: TRBD1
V gene: TRBV6-5
J gene: TRBJ2-1
clone size: NA
CDR3 DNA: TGTGCCAGCAGTTCGTCGGGACAGGTTGGGTTCAATGAGCAGTTCTTC
CDR3 protein: CASSSSGQVGFNEQFF

D gene: TRBD1
V gene: TRBV4-3
J gene: TRBJ1-2
clone size: NA
CDR3 DNA: TGCGCCAGCAGCCGTGACAGGGGCGCTAACTATGGCTACACCTTC
CDR3 protein: CASSRDRGANYGYTF

D gene: TRBD2
V gene: TRBV5-6
J gene: TRBJ2-3
clone size: once
CDR3 DNA: TGTGCCAGCAGCTTGGCGATCCCGTTAGCGGGGGGTTACACAGATACGCAGTATTTT
CDR3 protein: CASSLAIPLAGGYTDTQYF

D gene: TRBD2
V gene: TRBV20-1
J gene: TRBJ2-7
clone size: NA
CDR3 DNA: TGCGCGGGAGTTAACTCCTACGAGCAGTACTTC
CDR3 protein: CAGVNSYEQYF

D gene: TRBD2
V gene: TRBV9
J gene: TRBJ2-3
clone size: NA
CDR3 DNA: TGTGCCAGCAGCGTAGGGGTAGGGGCGGGGGCAGATACGCAGTATTTT
CDR3 protein: CASSVGVGAGADTQYF

D gene: NA
V gene: TRBV7-2
J gene: TRBJ1-2
clone size: NA
CDR3 DNA: TGTGCCAGCAGATACCAGGGGTACTATGGCTACACCTTC
CDR3 protein: CASRYQGYYGYTF

D gene: NA
V gene: TRBV30
J gene: TRBJ1-5
clone size: once
CDR3 DNA: TGTGCCTGGAGCGTCACAGGAGTGAAGCAGCCCCAGCATTTT
CDR3 protein: CAWSVTGVKQPQHF

D gene: TRBD1
V gene: TRBV9
J gene: TRBJ2-7
clone size: NA
CDR3 DNA: TGTGCCAGCAGCGAGGACAGGTCATCCTACGAGCAGTACTTC
CDR3 protein: CASSEDRSSYEQYF

D gene: NA
V gene: TRBV6-6
J gene: TRBJ2-7
clone size: NA
CDR3 DNA: TGTGCCAGCAGTTACTCTCCCGAGACAGGCTACGAGCAGTACTTC
CDR3 protein: CASSYSPETGYEQYF